Following are 10 T cell receptor beta chains from one sample sequenced in a study of control samples from healthy donors and cancer patients. Only in-frame clones appear in the TCRdb table, and some are missing; sequencing was by immunoSEQ multiplex PCR. This table has about 94,000 clones, about nine tenths appearing once. Sequenced material: blood. The receptor set was obtained from a woman aged 18-35 years in good health.

The V and J genes are TRBV6-1 and TRBJ1-1; D is ambiguous. Trimming shortened V by 2 bases and J by 1 base, and 11 bases separated the two germline ends. This CDR3 region has 15 residues. Germline loops: CDR1 MNHNS, CDR2 SASEGT. CDR3 nucleotide sequence: TGTGCCAGCAGTGAACTTGGGTCCCCGAACACTGAAGCTTTCTTT. It specifies CASSELGSPNTEAFF.

The V gene is TRBV11-3, the J gene TRBJ2-2, with D tentatively TRBD1 (6 bases). Trimming took 5 bases from V and 2 from J, leaving 12 bases between them. Germline V gene sequence: CDR1 SGHNT, CDR2 YENEEA. This CDR3 is 15 amino acids long. In DNA, the CDR3 is TGTGCCAGCAGCCCAGGACAGTCTAACACCGGGGAGCTGTTTTTT. Protein product: CASSPGQSNTGELFF.

To note about this clone: This sequence may be a read error, since a much larger clone differs from it by one base. The rearrangement joins TRBV2 to TRBJ1-1; D unresolved. The V and J ends lost 11 bases and 0 bases respectively, with 7 bases between them. This CDR3 is 11 amino acids long. Germline assignment: CDR1 SNHLY and CDR2 FYNNEI. The CDR3 spells CAGNVNTEAFF. CDR3 DNA sequence: TGTGCCGGCAACGTGAACACTGAAGCTTTCTTT.

The rearrangement links TRBV19 to TRBJ1-5, with TRBD1 as a possible D gene (6 bases). Between the trimmed V and J ends, which lost 7 bases and 0 bases, there was a span of 16 bases. The CDR3 has 16 residues. The germline gives CDR1 LNHDA, CDR2 SQIVND (reference sequence). CDR3 nucleotide sequence: TGTGCCAGTACCCGACAGGACACTCTTAGCAATCAGCCCCAGCATTTT. Translating gives CASTRQDTLSNQPQHF. The whole variable domain, filled in from reference TRBV19 and TRBJ1-5, reads DGGITQSPKYLFRKEGQNVTLSCEQNLNHDAMYWYRQDPGQGLRLIYYSQIVNDFQKGDIAEGYSVSREKKESFPLTVTSAQKNPTAFYLCASTRQDTLSNQPQHFGDGTRLSIL.

J is TRBJ1-1 and V is TRBV5-4, with unresolved D. Trimming shortened V by 4 bases and J by 5 bases, and 15 bases separated the two germline ends. The CDR3 loop spans 14 amino acids. Per germline, CDR1 SGHNT and CDR2 YYREEE (reference sequence). CDR3 in DNA: TGTGCCAGCAGCCCGGGGAGTTGGGTAACTGAAGCTTTCTTT. Its protein product is CASSPGSWVTEAFF.

In DNA, the CDR3 is TGTGCCACCAGTGACCGGACAGGGTTGGACAATGAGCAGTTCTTC. Protein product: CATSDRTGLDNEQFF. This sequence joins TRBV24-1 and TRBJ2-1, with 8 bases matching TRBD1. J lost 5 bases, V lost 4 bases, and 6 bases had no gene match. Germline CDR1 reads KGHDR; CDR2 reads SFDVKD. This CDR3 has 15 amino acids.

This clone occurred once. The V and J genes are TRBV7-9 and TRBJ1-5, with TRBD1 identical over 8 bases. This CDR3 comprises 16 residues. Trimming took 6 bases from V and 7 from J; bases not matched to a gene: 14. Germline lookup yields CDR1 SEHNR and CDR2 FQNEAQ (reference sequence). CDR3 sequence: CASRSHFGQGGQPQHF. In DNA, the CDR3 is TGTGCCAGCAGATCCCACTTCGGACAGGGCGGACAGCCCCAGCATTTT.

This clone has just a few counts. The chain has TRBV3-1 (or the pseudogene TRBV3-2) and TRBJ2-5; no reliable D call. The CDR3 has 13 amino acids. Trimming cost V 6 bases and J 1 base, with 9 bases left between them. Germline-derived CDR1 and CDR2 are LGHDT and YNNKEL (reference sequence). The CDR3 sequence is CASSRSLQETQYF. The CDR3 coding sequence is TGTGCCAGCAGTCGCAGCCTCCAAGAGACCCAGTACTTC.

This chain links TRBV14 with TRBJ1-1; D is ambiguous. Germline values: CDR1 SGHDN, CDR2 FVKESK. V gave up 0 bases and J gave up 5 bases, with 13 bases separating them. The CDR3 is 15 residues long. DNA for the CDR3: TGTGCCAGCAGCCAAGATAGTCGGCGTGGGACTGAAGCTTTCTTT. Encoded protein: CASSQDSRRGTEAFF.

The chain is built from TRBV12-3 or TRBV12-4 and TRBJ1-2; D ambiguous. V dropped 0 bases and J dropped 2 bases, with 4 bases sitting between them. The CDR3 loop spans 13 amino acids. The CDR3 loop reads CASSLAENYGYTF. DNA for the CDR3: TGTGCCAGCAGTTTAGCGGAAAACTATGGCTACACCTTC.